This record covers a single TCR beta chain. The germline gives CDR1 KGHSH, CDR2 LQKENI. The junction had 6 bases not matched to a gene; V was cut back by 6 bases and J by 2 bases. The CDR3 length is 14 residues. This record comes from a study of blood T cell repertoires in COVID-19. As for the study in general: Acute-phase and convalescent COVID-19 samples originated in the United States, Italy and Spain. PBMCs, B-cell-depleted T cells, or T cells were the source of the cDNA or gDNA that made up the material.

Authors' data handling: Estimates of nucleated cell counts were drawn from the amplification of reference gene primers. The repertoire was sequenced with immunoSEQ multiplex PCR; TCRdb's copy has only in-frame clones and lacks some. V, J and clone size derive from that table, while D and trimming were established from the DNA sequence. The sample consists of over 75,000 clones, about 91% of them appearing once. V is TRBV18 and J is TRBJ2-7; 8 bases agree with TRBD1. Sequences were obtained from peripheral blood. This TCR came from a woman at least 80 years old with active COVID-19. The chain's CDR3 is CASSPGTGAYEQYF. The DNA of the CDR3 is TGTGCCAGCTCCCCCGGGACAGGAGCCTACGAGCAGTACTTC. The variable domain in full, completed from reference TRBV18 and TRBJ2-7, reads NAGVMQNPRHLVRRRGQEARLRCSPMKGHSHVYWYRQLPEEGLKFMVYLQKENIIDESGMPKERFSAEFPKEGPSILRIQQVVRGDSAAYFCASSPGTGAYEQYFGPGTRLTVT.